These T cell receptor beta chains were read from a single sample in a study of blood T cell repertoires in COVID-19. The data were produced by immunoSEQ multiplex PCR, yet TCRdb's version contains in-frame clones alone and is incomplete. Among hundreds of thousands of clones listed, around 86% were seen once. The sample was peripheral blood. These receptors were obtained from a woman aged 25 to 39 with active or convalescent COVID-19. The conserved cysteine and the conserved F or W are not part of the CDR3 here. Expanded clones are given a class, and other clones once, few, many or no size at all.

j_gene | v_gene | abundance | CDR3aa
TRBJ2-1 | TRBV20-1 | - | SASRPFASGPFYNEQF
TRBJ2-1 | TRBV4-1 | few | ASSPPSGRWDEQF
TRBJ1-5 | TRBV27 | - | ARTQGHRYQPQH
TRBJ1-5 | TRBV9 | - | ASSVDGSNQPQH
TRBJ1-5 | TRBV7-9 | - | ASSPEGAGGNQPQH
TRBJ1-2 | TRBV6-5 | - | ASSYGTVPYGYT
TRBJ2-5 | TRBV3-1/TRBV3-2 | - | ASSQGQGEGQTQY
TRBJ2-7 | TRBV28 | few | ASSPIGTAISYEQY
TRBJ1-1 | TRBV2 | - | ASSDRRPSNTEAF
TRBJ1-1 | TRBV5-5 | - | ASNMNKNTEAF
TRBJ2-1 | TRBV6-6 | - | ASGTSGSYEQF
TRBJ2-3 | TRBV6-5 | - | ASLGQGFTDTQY